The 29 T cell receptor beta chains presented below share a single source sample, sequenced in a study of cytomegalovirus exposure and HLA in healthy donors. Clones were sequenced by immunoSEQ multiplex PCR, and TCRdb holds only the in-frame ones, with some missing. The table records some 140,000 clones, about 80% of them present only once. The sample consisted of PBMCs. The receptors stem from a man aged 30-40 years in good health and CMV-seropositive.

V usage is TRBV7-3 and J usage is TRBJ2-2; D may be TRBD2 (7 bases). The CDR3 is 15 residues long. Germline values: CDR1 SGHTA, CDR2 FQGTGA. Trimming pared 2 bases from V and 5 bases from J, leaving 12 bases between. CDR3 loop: CASSLGGAGTGELFF. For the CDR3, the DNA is TGTGCCAGCAGCTTAGGGGGGGCCGGGACCGGGGAGCTGTTTTTT.

The DNA for the CDR3 is TGTGCCAGCAGTTATAATTATCAAGGGGACTATGGCTACACCTTC. Translated, it gives CASSYNYQGDYGYTF. The chain recombines TRBV6-5 with TRBJ1-2; TRBD1 might be the D (5 bases). The CDR3 length is 15 residues. The V and J ends lost 3 bases and 3 bases respectively, with 14 bases between them. Looked up from germline, CDR1 is MNHEY and CDR2 is SVGAGI.

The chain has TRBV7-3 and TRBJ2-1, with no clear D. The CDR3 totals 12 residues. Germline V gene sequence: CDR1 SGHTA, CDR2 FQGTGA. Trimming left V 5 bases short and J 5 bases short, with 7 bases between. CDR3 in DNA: TGTGCCAGCAGCCCAGAACACAATGAGCAGTTCTTC. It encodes CASSPEHNEQFF. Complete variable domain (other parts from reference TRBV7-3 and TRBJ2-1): GAGVSQTPSNKVTEKGKYVELRCDPISGHTALYWYRQSLGQGPEFLIYFQGTGAADDSGLPNDRFFAVRPEGSVSTLKIQRTERGDSAVYLCASSPEHNEQFFGPGTRLTVL.

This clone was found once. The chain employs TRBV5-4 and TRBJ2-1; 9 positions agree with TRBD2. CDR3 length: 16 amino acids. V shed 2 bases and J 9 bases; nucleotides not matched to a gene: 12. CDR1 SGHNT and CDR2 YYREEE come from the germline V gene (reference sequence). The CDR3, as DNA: TGTGCCAGCAGCTTATTCTTTAGCGGGAGTAGCTTTGAGCAGTTCTTC. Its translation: CASSLFFSGSSFEQFF.

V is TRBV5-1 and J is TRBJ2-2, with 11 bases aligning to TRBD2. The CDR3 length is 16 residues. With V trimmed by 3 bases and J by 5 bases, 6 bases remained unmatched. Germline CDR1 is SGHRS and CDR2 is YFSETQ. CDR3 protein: CASSSLAGGPTGELFF. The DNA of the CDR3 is TGCGCCAGCAGCTCCTTAGCGGGAGGGCCAACCGGGGAGCTGTTTTTT.

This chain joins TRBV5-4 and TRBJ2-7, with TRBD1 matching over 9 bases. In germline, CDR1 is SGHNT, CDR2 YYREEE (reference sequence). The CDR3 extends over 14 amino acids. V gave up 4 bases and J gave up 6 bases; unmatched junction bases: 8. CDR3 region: CASSPPGQGGEQYF. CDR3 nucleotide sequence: TGTGCCAGCAGCCCCCCGGGACAGGGCGGCGAGCAGTACTTC.

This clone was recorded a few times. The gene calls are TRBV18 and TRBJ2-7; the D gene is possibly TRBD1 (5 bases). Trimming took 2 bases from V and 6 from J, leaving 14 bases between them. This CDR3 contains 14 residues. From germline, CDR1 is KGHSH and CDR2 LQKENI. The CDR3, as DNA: TGTGCCAGCTCACCATTACCGCAGGGTGGCGAGCAGTACTTC. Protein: CASSPLPQGGEQYF.

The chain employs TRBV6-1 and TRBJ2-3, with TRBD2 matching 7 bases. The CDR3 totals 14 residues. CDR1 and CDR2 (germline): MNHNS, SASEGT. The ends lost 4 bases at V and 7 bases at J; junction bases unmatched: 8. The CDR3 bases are TGTGCCAGCAGTGTGGGGGGGGACTCTTATACGCAGTATTTT. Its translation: CASSVGGDSYTQYF.

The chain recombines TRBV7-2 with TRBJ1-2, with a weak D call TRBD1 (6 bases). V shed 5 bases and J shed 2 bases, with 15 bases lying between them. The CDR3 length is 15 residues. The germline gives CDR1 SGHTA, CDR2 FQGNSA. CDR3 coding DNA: TGTGCCAGCAGCGTCACAGGGAGGGGGAACTATGGCTACACCTTC. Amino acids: CASSVTGRGNYGYTF.

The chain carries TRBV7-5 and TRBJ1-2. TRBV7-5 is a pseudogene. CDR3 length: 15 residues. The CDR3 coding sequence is TGTGTCAGAAGCCCAGGAGGGGCCACTAACTATGGCTACACCTTC. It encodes CVRSPGGATNYGYTF.

Written as DNA, the CDR3 is TGTGCCAGCAGCTCGACAGCTTCCTACGAGCAGTACTTC. Its translation: CASSSTASYEQYF. V usage is TRBV7-6 and J usage is TRBJ2-7, with D maybe TRBD1 (5 bases). CDR3 length: 13 residues. Germline assignment: CDR1 SGHVS and CDR2 FNYEAQ. Trimming stripped 4 bases from V and 1 base from J, with 8 bases between.

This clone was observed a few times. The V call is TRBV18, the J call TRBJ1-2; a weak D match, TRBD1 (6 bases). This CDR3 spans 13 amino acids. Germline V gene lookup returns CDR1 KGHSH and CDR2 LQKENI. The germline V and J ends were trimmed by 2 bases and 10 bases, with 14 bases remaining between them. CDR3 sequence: CASSPTGSIDYTF. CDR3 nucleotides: TGTGCCAGCTCACCAACAGGGAGTATTGACTACACCTTC. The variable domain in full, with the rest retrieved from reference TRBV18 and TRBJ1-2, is NAGVMQNPRHLVRRRGQEARLRCSPMKGHSHVYWYRQLPEEGLKFMVYLQKENIIDESGMPKERFSAEFPKEGPSILRIQQVVRGDSAAYFCASSPTGSIDYTFGSGTRLTVV.

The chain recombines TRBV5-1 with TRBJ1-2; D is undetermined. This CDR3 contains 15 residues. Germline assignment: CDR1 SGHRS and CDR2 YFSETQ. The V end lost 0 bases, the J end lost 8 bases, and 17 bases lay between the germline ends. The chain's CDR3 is CASSLGTAMAGGYTF. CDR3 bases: TGCGCCAGCAGCTTGGGAACAGCCATGGCGGGGGGCTACACCTTC.

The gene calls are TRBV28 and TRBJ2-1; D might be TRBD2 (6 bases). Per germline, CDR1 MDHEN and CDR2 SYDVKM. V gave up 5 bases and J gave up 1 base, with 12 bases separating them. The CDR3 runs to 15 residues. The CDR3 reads CASSPTRRSYNEQFF. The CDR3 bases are TGTGCCAGCAGTCCGACTAGGAGGTCCTACAATGAGCAGTTCTTC. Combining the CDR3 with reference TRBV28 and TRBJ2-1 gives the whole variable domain DVKVTQSSRYLVKRTGEKVFLECVQDMDHENMFWYRQDPGLGLRLIYFSYDVKMKEKGDIPEGYSVSREKKERFSLILESASTNQTSMYLCASSPTRRSYNEQFFGPGTRLTVL.

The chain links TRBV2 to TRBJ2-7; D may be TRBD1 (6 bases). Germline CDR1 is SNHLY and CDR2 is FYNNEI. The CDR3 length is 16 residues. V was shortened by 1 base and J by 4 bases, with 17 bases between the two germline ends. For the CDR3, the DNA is TGTGCCAGCAGTGAAGGGGGGCAGCCACTGGGGTACGAGCAGTACTTC. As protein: CASSEGGQPLGYEQYF.

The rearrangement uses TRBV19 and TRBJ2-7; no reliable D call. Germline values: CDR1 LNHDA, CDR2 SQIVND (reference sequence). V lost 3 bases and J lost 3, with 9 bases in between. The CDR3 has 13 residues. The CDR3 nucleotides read TGTGCCAGTAGTATCCCAGGTTACTACGAGCAGTACTTC. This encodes CASSIPGYYEQYF.

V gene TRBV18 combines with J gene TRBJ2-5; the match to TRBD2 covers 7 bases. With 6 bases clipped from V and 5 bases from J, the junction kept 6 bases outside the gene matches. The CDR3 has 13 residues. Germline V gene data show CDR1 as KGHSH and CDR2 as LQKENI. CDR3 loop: CASSRKGGETQYF. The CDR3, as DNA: TGTGCCAGCTCCCGTAAGGGAGGGGAGACCCAGTACTTC. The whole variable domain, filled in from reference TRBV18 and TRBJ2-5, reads NAGVMQNPRHLVRRRGQEARLRCSPMKGHSHVYWYRQLPEEGLKFMVYLQKENIIDESGMPKERFSAEFPKEGPSILRIQQVVRGDSAAYFCASSRKGGETQYFGPGTRLLVL.

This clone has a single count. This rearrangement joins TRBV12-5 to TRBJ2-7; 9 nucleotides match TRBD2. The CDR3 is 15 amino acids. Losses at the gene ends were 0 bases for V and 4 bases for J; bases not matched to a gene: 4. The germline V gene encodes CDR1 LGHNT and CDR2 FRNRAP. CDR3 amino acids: CASGLVLAGVYEQYF. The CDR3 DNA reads TGTGCTAGTGGTTTGGTTTTAGCGGGAGTATACGAGCAGTACTTC.

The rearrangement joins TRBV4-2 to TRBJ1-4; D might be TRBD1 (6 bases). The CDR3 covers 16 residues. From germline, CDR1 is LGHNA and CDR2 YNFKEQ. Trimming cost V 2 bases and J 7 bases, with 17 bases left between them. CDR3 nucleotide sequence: TGTGCCAGCAGCCAACCTACCCAGGGGCGGAGTGAAAAACTGTTTTTT. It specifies CASSQPTQGRSEKLFF.

The CDR3 DNA reads as TGTGCCAGCAGCTCCTCTAGCGGGAGTTGGCAAGAGACCCAGTACTTC. Its translation: CASSSSSGSWQETQYF. The chain is built from TRBV11-2 and TRBJ2-5; 10 bases align to TRBD2. Germline V gene lookup returns CDR1 SGHAT and CDR2 FQNNGV. The ends lost 4 bases at V and 2 bases at J; junction bases unmatched: 7. The CDR3 covers 16 residues.

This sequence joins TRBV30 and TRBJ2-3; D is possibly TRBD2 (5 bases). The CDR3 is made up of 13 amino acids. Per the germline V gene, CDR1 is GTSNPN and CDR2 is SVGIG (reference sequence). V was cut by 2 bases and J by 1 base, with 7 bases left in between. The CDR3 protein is CAWSTGGTDTQYF. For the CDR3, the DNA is TGTGCCTGGAGTACCGGGGGCACAGATACGCAGTATTTT.

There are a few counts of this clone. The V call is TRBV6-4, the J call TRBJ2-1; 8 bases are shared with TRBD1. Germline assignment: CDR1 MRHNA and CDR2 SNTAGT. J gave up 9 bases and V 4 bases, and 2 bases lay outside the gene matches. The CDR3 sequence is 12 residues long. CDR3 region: CASSVTGVEQFF. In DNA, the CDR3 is TGTGCCAGCAGTGTGACAGGGGTTGAGCAGTTCTTC.

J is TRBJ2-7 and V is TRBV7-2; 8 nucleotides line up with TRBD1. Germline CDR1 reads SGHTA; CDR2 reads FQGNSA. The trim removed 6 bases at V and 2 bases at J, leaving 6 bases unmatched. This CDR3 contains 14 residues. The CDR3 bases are TGTGCCAGCAGGCCAGGGGACAGGCCCTACGAGCAGTACTTC. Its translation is CASRPGDRPYEQYF. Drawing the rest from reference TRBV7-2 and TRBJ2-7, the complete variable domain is GAGVSQSPSNKVTEKGKDVELRCDPISGHTALYWYRQSLGQGLEFLIYFQGNSAPDKSGLPSDRFSAERTGGSVSTLTIQRTQQEDSAVYLCASRPGDRPYEQYFGPGTRLTVT.

Here the CDR3 reads CASRGWDRGWQPQHF. The CDR3 bases are TGTGCCAGCAGGGGGTGGGACAGGGGCTGGCAGCCCCAGCATTTT. V and J are TRBV2 and TRBJ1-5; 10 positions agree with TRBD1. This CDR3 has 15 amino acids. Germline CDR1 is SNHLY and CDR2 is FYNNEI. The V gene end was trimmed by 6 bases and the J gene end by 7 bases; junction bases not matched to a gene: 9.

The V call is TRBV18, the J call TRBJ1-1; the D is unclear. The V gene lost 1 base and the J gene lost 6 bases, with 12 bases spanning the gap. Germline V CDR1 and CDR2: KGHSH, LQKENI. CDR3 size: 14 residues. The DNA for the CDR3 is TGTGCCAGCTCACCACTGGAGGGCGCGGCTGAAGCTTTCTTT. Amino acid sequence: CASSPLEGAAEAFF.

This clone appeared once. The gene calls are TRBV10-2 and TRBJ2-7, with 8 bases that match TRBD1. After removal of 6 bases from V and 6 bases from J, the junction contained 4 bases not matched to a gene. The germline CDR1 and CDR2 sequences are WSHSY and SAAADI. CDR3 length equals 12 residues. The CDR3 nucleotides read TGCGCCAGCAGCTTGGACAGGGTCGAGCAGTACTTC. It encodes CASSLDRVEQYF.

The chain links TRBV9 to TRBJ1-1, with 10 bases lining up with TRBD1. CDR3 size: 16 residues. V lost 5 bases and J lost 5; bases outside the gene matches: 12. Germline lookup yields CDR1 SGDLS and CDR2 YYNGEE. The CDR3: CASSRQGATRLTEAFF. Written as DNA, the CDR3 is TGTGCCAGCAGTCGACAGGGGGCGACTCGGTTAACTGAAGCTTTCTTT.

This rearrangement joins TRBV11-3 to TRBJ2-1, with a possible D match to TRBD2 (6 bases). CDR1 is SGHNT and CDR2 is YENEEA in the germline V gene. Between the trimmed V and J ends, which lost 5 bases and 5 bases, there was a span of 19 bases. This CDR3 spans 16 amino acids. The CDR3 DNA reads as TGTGCCAGCAGCCGAGGATTGCGGGGAACCCACAATGAGCAGTTCTTC. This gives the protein CASSRGLRGTHNEQFF.

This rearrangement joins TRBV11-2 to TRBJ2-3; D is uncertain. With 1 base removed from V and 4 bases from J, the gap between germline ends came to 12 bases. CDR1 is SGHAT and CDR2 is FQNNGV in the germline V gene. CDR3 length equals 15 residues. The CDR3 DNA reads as TGTGCCAGCAGCTTAGGAGGCTTGCTCGCAGATACGCAGTATTTT. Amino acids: CASSLGGLLADTQYF.